The source of this T cell receptor (beta chain) is a study of siplizumab effects on memory and regulatory T cells. Study observations and caveats: Proliferating siplizumab-culture Tregs lacked confirmation of suppressive function. Solely a minor proportion of alloreactive clones could be assigned to unstimulated subsets.

Roughly 100,000 TCR templates per sample were assayed. The table came from immunoSEQ multiplex PCR; TCRdb's copy has only in-frame clones and leaves some out. The sample records roughly 50,000 clones, about 97% being singletons. Donor pairs, three in total, had unstimulated naive, memory, effector memory and TEMRA subsets sequenced. Trimming pared 4 bases from V and 0 bases from J, leaving 13 bases between. CDR3 length equals 14 residues. Looked up from germline, CDR1 is SQVTM and CDR2 is ANQGSEA. A remark on this clone: The antigen is unknown.

The chain has TRBV29-1 and TRBJ2-7; a weak D match, TRBD2 (7 bases). Sequenced: naive CD4+ T cells sorted from blood. The source is a human donor in good health. The CDR3 here is CSVVRGASSYEQYF. Here the CDR3 DNA reads TGCAGCGTTGTCCGGGGGGCCAGCTCCTACGAGCAGTACTTC.